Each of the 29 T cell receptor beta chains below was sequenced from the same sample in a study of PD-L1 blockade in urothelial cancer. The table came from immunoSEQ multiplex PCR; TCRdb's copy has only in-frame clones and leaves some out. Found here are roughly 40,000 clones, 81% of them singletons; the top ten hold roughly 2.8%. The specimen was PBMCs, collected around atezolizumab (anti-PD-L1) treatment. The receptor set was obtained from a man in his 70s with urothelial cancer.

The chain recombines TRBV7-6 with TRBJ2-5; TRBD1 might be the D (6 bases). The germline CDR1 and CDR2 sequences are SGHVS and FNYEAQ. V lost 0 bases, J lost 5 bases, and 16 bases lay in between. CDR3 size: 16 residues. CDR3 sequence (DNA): TGTGCCAGCAGCTTAGCGCAGGGGCCCCTAGAGGAGACCCAGTACTTC. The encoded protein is CASSLAQGPLEETQYF.

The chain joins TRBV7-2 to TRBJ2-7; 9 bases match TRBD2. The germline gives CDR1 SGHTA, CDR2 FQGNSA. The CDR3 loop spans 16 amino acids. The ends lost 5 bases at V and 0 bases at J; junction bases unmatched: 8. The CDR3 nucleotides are TGTGCCAGCAGCCCGCGGGGCGGGAGGGACTCCTACGAGCAGTACTTC. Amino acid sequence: CASSPRGGRDSYEQYF.

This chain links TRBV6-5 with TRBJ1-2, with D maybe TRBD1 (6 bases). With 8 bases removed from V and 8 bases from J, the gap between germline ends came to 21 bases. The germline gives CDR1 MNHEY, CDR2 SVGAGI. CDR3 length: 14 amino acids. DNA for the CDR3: TGTGCCAGCGGGGGGGCCTCAGGCATATACGGCTACACCTTC. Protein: CASGGASGIYGYTF.

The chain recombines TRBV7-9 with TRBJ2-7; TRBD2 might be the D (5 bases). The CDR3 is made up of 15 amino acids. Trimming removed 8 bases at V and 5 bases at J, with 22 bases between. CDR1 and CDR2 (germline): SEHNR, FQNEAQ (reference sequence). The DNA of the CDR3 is TGTGCCAGCGGACCTGAGGGTATCTTATCCCACGAGCAGTACTTC. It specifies CASGPEGILSHEQYF.

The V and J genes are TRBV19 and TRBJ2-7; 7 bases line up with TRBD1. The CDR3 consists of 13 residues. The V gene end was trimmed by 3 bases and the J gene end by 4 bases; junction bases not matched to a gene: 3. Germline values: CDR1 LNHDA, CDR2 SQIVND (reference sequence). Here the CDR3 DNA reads TGTGCCAGTAGTATTCAGACAGGGTACGAGCAGTACTTC. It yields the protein CASSIQTGYEQYF.

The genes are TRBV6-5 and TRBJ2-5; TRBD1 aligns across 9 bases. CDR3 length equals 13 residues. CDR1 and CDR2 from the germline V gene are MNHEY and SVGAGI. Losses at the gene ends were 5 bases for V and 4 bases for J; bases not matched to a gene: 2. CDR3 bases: TGTGCCAGCAGTACAGGGGGCCTAGAGACCCAGTACTTC. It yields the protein CASSTGGLETQYF.

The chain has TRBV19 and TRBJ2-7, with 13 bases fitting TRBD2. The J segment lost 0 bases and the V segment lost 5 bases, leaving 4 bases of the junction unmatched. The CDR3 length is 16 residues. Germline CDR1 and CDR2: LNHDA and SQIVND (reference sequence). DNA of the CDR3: TGTGCCAGTAGTCCCGGGACTAGCGGGGTCTCCTACGAGCAGTACTTC. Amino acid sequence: CASSPGTSGVSYEQYF.

CDR3 in amino acids: CASSILPGQGGTGELFF. The CDR3 DNA reads TGTGCCAGCAGCATCCTACCAGGACAGGGAGGCACCGGGGAGCTGTTTTTT. J is TRBJ2-2 and V is TRBV7-8, with 8 bases lining up with TRBD1. Trimming removed 5 bases from V and 4 bases from J; junction bases left unmatched: 12. This CDR3 region has 17 residues. Germline CDR1 SGHVS, CDR2 FQNEAQ. Drawing the rest from reference TRBV7-8 and TRBJ2-2, the complete variable domain is GAGVSQSPRYKVAKRGQDVALRCDPISGHVSLFWYQQALGQGPEFLTYFQNEAQLDKSGLPSDRFFAERPEGSVSTLKIQRTQQEDSAVYLCASSILPGQGGTGELFFGEGSRLTVL.

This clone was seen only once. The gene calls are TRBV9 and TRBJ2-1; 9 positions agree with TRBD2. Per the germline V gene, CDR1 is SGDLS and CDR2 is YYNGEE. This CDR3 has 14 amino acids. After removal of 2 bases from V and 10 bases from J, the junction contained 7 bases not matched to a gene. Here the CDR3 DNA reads TGTGCCAGCAGCGTGGAAGCGGGAGGAGTAGAGCAGTTCTTC. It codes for CASSVEAGGVEQFF.

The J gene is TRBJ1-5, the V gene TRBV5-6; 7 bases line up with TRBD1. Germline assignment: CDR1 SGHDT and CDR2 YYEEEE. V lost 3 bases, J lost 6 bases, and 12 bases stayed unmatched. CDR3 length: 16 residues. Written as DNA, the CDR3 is TGTGCCAGCAGCTCTGTACAGGGGATTCGGGGTCAGCCCCAGCATTTT. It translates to CASSSVQGIRGQPQHF.

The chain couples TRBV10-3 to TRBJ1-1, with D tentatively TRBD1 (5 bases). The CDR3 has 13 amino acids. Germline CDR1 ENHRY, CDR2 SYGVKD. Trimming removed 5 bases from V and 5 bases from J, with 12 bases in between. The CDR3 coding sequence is TGTGCCATCAGTCTCACAGGTGAAACTGAAGCTTTCTTT. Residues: CAISLTGETEAFF.

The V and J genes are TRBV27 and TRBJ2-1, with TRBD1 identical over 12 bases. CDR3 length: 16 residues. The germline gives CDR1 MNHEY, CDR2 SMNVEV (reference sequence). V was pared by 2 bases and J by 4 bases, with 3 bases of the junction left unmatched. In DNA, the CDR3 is TGTGCCAGCAGTTTACGGGACAGGGGGCTATACAATGAGCAGTTCTTC. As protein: CASSLRDRGLYNEQFF.

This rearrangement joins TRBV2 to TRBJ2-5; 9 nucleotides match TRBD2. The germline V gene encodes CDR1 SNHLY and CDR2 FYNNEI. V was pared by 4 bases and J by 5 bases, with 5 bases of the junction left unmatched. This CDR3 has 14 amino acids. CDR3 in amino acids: CASSGGTSLETQYF. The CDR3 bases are TGTGCCAGCAGTGGCGGGACTAGCCTGGAGACCCAGTACTTC.

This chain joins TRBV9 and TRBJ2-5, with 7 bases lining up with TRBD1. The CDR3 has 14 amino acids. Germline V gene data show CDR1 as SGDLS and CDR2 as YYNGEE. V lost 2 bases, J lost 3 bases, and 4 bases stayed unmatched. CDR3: CASSVRQGEETQYF. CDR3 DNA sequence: TGTGCCAGCAGCGTCCGACAGGGTGAAGAGACCCAGTACTTC.

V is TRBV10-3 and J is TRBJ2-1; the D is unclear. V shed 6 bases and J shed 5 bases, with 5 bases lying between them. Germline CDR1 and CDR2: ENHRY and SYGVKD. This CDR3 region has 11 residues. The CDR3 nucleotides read TGTGCCATCAGCTTTGACAATGAGCAGTTCTTC. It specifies CAISFDNEQFF.

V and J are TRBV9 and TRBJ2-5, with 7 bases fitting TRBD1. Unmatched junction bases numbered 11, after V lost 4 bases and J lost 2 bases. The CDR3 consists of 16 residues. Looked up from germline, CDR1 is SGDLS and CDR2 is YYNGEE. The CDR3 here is CASSSRAGTAQETQYF. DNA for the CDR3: TGTGCCAGCAGCTCTCGAGCCGGGACAGCGCAAGAGACCCAGTACTTC.

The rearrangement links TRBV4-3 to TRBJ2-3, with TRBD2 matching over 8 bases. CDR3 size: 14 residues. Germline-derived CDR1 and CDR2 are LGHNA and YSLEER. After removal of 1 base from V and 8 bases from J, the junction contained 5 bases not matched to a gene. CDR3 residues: CASSQAGGGSTQYF. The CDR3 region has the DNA TGCGCCAGCAGCCAAGCGGGAGGGGGTAGTACGCAGTATTTT.

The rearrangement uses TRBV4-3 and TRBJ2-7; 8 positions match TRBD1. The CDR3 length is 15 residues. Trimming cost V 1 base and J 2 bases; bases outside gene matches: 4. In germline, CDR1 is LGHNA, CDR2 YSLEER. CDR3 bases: TGCGCCAGCAGCCAAGGGACAGGGAACGCCTACGAGCAGTACTTC. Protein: CASSQGTGNAYEQYF.

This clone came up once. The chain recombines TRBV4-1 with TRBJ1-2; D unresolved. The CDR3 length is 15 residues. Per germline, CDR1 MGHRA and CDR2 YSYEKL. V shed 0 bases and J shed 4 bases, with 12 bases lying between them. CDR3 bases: TGCGCCAGCAGCCAAGATAGGAGGACCGTCTATGGCTACACCTTC. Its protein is CASSQDRRTVYGYTF.

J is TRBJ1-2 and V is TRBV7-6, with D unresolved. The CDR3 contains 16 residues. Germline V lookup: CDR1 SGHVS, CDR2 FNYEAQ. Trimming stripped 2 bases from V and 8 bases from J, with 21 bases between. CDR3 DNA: TGTGCCAGCAGCTTACTATCGTCCGGGGATCCCGGGGGCTACACCTTC. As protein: CASSLLSSGDPGGYTF.

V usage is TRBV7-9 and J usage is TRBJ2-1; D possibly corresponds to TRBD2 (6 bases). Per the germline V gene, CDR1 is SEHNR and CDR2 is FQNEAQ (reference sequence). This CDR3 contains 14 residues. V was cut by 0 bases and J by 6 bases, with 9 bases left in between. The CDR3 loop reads CASSLAAGPNEQFF. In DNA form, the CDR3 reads TGTGCCAGCAGCTTAGCGGCGGGGCCCAATGAGCAGTTCTTC.

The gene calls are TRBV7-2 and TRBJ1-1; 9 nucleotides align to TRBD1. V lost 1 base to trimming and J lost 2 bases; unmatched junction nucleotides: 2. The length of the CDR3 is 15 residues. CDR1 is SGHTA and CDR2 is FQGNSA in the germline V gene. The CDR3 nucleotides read TGTGCCAGCAGCTTAGAGGGACAGGGTAACACTGAAGCTTTCTTT. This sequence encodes CASSLEGQGNTEAFF.

The CDR3 reads CASSLAYMNTEAFF. CDR3 bases: TGCGCCAGCAGCTTGGCTTATATGAACACTGAAGCTTTCTTT. V is TRBV5-1 and J is TRBJ1-1; D gene unclear. The CDR3 runs 14 residues. Trimming shortened V by 0 bases and J by 0 bases, and 6 bases separated the two germline ends. Germline V gene sequence: CDR1 SGHRS, CDR2 YFSETQ.

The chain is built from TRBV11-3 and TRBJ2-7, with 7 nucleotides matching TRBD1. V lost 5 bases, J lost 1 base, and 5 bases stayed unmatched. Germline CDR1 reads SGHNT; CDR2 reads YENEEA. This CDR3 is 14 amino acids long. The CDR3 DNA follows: TGTGCCAGCAGCATGACAGGGTTTTCCTACGAGCAGTACTTC. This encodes CASSMTGFSYEQYF.

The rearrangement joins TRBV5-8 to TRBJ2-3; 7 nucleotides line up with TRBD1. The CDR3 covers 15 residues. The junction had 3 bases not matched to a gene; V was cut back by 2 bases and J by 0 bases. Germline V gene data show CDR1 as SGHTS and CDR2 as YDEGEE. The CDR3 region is CASSFLQGSTDTQYF. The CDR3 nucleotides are TGTGCCAGCAGCTTCCTACAGGGGAGCACAGATACGCAGTATTTT.

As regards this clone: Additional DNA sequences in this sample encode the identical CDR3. The CDR3 loop reads CASSSPQGGGETQYF. CDR3 DNA sequence: TGTGCCAGCAGCAGCCCACAGGGGGGCGGAGAGACCCAGTACTTC. J is TRBJ2-5 and V is TRBV27, with 8 bases aligning to TRBD1. Germline trimming cut 6 bases from V and 4 bases from J; bases unmatched to any gene: 10. The CDR3 has 15 residues. Germline CDR1 and CDR2: MNHEY and SMNVEV (reference sequence).

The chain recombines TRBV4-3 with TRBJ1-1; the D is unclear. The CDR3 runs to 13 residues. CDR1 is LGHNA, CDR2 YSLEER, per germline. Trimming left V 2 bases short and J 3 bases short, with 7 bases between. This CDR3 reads CASSQRRDTEAFF. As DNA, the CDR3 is TGCGCCAGCAGCCAACGCCGGGACACTGAAGCTTTCTTT.

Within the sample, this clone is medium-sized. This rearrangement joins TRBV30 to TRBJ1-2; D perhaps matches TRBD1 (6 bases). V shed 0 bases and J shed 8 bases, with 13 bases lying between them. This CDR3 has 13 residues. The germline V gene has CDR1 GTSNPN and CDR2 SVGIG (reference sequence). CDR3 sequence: CAWSVRQGWGYTF. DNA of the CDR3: TGTGCCTGGAGTGTACGGCAGGGGTGGGGCTACACCTTC. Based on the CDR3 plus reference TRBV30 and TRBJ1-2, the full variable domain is SQTIHQWPATLVQPVGSPLSLECTVEGTSNPNLYWYRQAAGRGLQLLFYSVGIGQISSEVPQNLSASRPQDRQFILSSKKLLLSDSGFYLCAWSVRQGWGYTFGSGTRLTVV.

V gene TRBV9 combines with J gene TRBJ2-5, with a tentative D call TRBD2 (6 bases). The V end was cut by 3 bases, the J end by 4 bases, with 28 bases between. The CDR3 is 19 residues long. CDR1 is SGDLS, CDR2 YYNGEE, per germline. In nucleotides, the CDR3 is TGTGCCAGCAGCGCCGACCAATGGAGGGGCTATTCGGAGCTAGAGACCCAGTACTTC. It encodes CASSADQWRGYSELETQYF.